This T cell receptor (beta chain) was recovered during a study of blood T cell repertoires in COVID-19. Study summary: Specimens from acute and convalescent COVID-19 originated in the United States, Italy and Spain.

In the original processing: Amplification of reference gene primers was used by the study to estimate nucleated cell counts. Measured with immunoSEQ multiplex PCR; TCRdb has only the in-frame clones, and not every one. V, J and clone size are those of that table, while D and trimming were read from the DNA. The sample includes fewer than 350,000 clones, 88% of them seen just once. The germline V gene encodes CDR1 MNHEY and CDR2 SVGAGI. This CDR3 is built from 15 residues. The V end was cut by 1 base, the J end by 8 bases, with 17 bases between. Sequenced sample: peripheral blood. This clonotype was obtained from a woman aged 25 to 39 with COVID-19, enrolled during active disease. The chain employs TRBV6-5 and TRBJ1-2; D is ambiguous. CDR3 bases: TGTGCCAGCAGTTACTGGAGAACATCCGTGCTCGGCTACACCTTC. Its protein product is CASSYWRTSVLGYTF.